This TCR beta chain was documented in a study of blood T cell repertoires in COVID-19. Across the study: Both acute and convalescent COVID-19 samples were obtained from the United States, Italy and Spain. T cells, B-cell-depleted T cells, or PBMCs supplied cDNA or gDNA.

Authors' methods: By means of reference gene primer amplification, nucleated cell counts were estimated. Libraries were prepared by immunoSEQ multiplex PCR; TCRdb keeps only in-frame clonotypes and omits some of them. The V and J calls and the clone size are those of that table, but D and trimming were determined from the DNA. This table holds 150,000 or so clones, approximately 92% found once. Seattle researchers signed up patients amid active infection and tracked them longitudinally. Germline V gene sequence: CDR1 MNHEY, CDR2 SVGAGI. Trimming pared 4 bases from V and 2 bases from J, leaving 12 bases between. The CDR3 contains 14 residues.

Sequencing was done on a sample of peripheral blood. The chain uses TRBV6-5 and TRBJ2-7; tentative D call: TRBD2 (5 bases). The source of this sequence is a man between 18 and 35 years old with COVID-19, enrolled during active disease. The CDR3 reads CASSLQLGTYEQYF. In DNA form, the CDR3 reads TGTGCCAGCAGTTTGCAACTAGGGACCTACGAGCAGTACTTC.